This T cell receptor beta chain came from a study of cytomegalovirus exposure and HLA in healthy donors. The wider study: A prior study identified 117 million unique TCR beta sequences from about 180 million T cells.

Germline V gene data show CDR1 as PRHDT and CDR2 as FYEKMQ (reference sequence). There are 14 residues in the CDR3. V was cut by 5 bases and J by 6 bases, with 16 bases left in between. General study points: Overall, 164 TCR beta chains were annotated as cytomegalovirus-associated. Across donors, sequencing depth was assumed by presence/absence analyses to be roughly uniform.

As concerns this clone: As yet, its antigen is unknown.

The PCR used 60 Vbeta and 13 Jbeta primers. The assay was immunoSEQ multiplex PCR, and TCRdb's table has in-frame clones only and misses some. The sample yields about 120,000 clones, 75% seen once. As for the donors, each was a healthy bone marrow donor. The sample consisted of PBMCs. This TCR derives from a woman in her forties in good health and CMV-seropositive. The chain employs TRBV13 and TRBJ2-5; D might be TRBD2 (7 bases). The CDR3 DNA follows: TGTGCCAGCAGCCCAGTCCGGGGGGCGAAGACCCAGTACTTC. This sequence encodes CASSPVRGAKTQYF.